What follows are 5 T cell receptor beta chains derived from one specimen sequenced in a study of T cells in Graves' hyperthyroidism and ophthalmopathy. The CDR3 regions of TCR beta were amplified from RNA transcripts. A set of HTBI primers served as the primers for a first-round RT-PCR of the TCR CDR3. TCRdb ran MiXCR on the multiplex PCR reads and lists one entry per CDR3 protein. Of more than 500,000 distinct CDR3 sequences in the sample, around 15% are singletons; the top ten hold approximately 15%. The sample consisted of blood. Every receptor here comes from a woman between 40 and 50 years old with Graves' hyperthyroidism.

This clonotype was seen at least ten times. This rearrangement joins TRBV2 to TRBJ2-1, with a tentative D call TRBD1 (5 bases). The CDR3 length is 15 residues. Germline V gene data show CDR1 as SNHLY and CDR2 as FYNNEI. Trimming stripped 2 bases from V and 9 bases from J, with 17 bases between. CDR3 amino acids: CASSELGVVLGEQFF. CDR3 nucleotide sequence: TGTGCCAGCAGTGAACTAGGGGTTGTGTTGGGTGAGCAGTTCTTC. Together with reference TRBV2 and TRBJ2-1, the CDR3 gives the full variable domain: EPEVTQTPSHQVTQMGQEVILRCVPISNHLYFYWYRQILGQKVEFLVSFYNNEISEKSEIFDDQFSVERPDGSNFTLKIRSTKLEDSAMYFCASSELGVVLGEQFFGPGTRLTVL.

The table lists this clonotype with many counts. The rearrangement joins TRBV18 to TRBJ2-1; D possibly corresponds to TRBD2 (6 bases). This CDR3 has 16 residues. CDR1 KGHSH and CDR2 LQKENI come from the germline V gene. Between the trimmed V and J ends, which lost 0 bases and 2 bases, there was a span of 11 bases. The CDR3: CASSPPFPSAYNEQFF. The CDR3 region has the DNA TGTGCCAGCTCACCACCCTTCCCTAGCGCCTACAATGAGCAGTTCTTC. Complete variable domain (other parts from reference TRBV18 and TRBJ2-1): NAGVMQNPRHLVRRRGQEARLRCSPMKGHSHVYWYRQLPEEGLKFMVYLQKENIIDESGMPKERFSAEFPKEGPSILRIQQVVRGDSAAYFCASSPPFPSAYNEQFFGPGTRLTVL.

A remark on this clonotype: Here the CDR3 omits its conserved ending phenylalanine or tryptophan, so a read error is the likely source. V usage is TRBV20-1 and J usage is TRBJ1-1; D is unclear. V gave up 0 bases and J gave up 2 bases, with 10 bases separating them. This CDR3 contains 14 residues. Germline V gene sequence: CDR1 DFQATT, CDR2 SNEGSKA (reference sequence). This CDR3 reads CSARDPRINTEAFL. CDR3 nucleotides: TGCAGTGCTAGAGATCCCAGGATCAACACTGAAGCTTTCCTT.

This clonotype turned up a few times. The chain employs TRBV28 and TRBJ1-5; D may be TRBD1 (6 bases). The V gene's germline CDR1 is MDHEN and CDR2 SYDVKM. Trimming removed 6 bases at V and 4 bases at J, with 25 bases between. This CDR3 has 18 amino acids. CDR3 sequence (DNA): TGTGCCAGCAGGAGCCCAGTGGCGGGGGCAAAGGGTAATCAGCCCCAGCATTTT. Translation gives CASRSPVAGAKGNQPQHF.

This clonotype was counted between two and nine times. The V call is TRBV30, the J call TRBJ2-2, with 10 bases matching TRBD2. CDR1 and CDR2 (germline): GTSNPN, SVGIG (reference sequence). V was pared by 5 bases and J by 5 bases, with 11 bases of the junction left unmatched. CDR3 size: 16 residues. The CDR3 region is CAWGTPFSGRTGELFF. CDR3 sequence (DNA): TGTGCCTGGGGTACTCCTTTTAGCGGGAGGACCGGGGAGCTGTTTTTT.